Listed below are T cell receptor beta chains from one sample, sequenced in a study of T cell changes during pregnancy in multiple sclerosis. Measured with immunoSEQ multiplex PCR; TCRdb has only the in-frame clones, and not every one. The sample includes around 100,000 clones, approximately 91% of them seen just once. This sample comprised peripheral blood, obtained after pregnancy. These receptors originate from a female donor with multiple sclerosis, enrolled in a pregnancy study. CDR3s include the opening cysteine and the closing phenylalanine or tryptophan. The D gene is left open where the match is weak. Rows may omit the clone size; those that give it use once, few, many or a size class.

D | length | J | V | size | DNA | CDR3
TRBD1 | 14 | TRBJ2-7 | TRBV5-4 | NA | TGTGCCAGCAGCTTACCCGGGACAGCGTACGAGCAGTACTTC | CASSLPGTAYEQYF
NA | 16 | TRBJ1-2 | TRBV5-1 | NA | TGCGCCAGCAGCTCCCGACCGGGGGGCGACGTCTATGGCTACACCTTC | CASSSRPGGDVYGYTF
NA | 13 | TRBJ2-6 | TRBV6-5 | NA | TGTGCCGTCCGACAGACTGGGGCCAACGTCCTGACTTTC | CAVRQTGANVLTF
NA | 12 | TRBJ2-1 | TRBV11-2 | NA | TGTGCCAGCAGATCGACAGAGTCCCAGCAGTTCTTC | CASRSTESQQFF
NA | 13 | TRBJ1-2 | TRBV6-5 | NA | TGTGCCAGCAGTTATCGGCAGGGGAGCGGCTACACCTTC | CASSYRQGSGYTF
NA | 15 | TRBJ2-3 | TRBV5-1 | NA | TGCGCCAGCAGCTTGGGGGGGGTAGGCACAGATACGCAGTATTTT | CASSLGGVGTDTQYF
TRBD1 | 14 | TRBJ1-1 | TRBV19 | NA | TGTGCCAGTAGGCGGGACAGAGCAGGCCCTGAAGCTTTCTTT | CASRRDRAGPEAFF
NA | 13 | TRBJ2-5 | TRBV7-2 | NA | TGTGCCAGCAGCCTGGGGCTAGCGGAGACCCAGTACTTC | CASSLGLAETQYF
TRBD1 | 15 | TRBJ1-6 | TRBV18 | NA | TGTGCCAGCTCACCGAGAGACACAGGGGGCTTACCCCTCCACTTT | CASSPRDTGGLPLHF
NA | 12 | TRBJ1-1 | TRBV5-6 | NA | TGTGCCAGCAGCTTGGTTAGGGGAAGAGCTTTCTTT | CASSLVRGRAFF
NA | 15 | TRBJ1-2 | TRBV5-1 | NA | TGCGCCAGCAGCTCGTCTAGGGGTGCCCGGGATGGCTACACCTTC | CASSSSRGARDGYTF
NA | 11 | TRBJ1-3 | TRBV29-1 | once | TGCAGCGTTGTAGCTGGAAACACCATATATTTT | CSVVAGNTIYF
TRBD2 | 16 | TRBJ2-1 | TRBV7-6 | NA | TGTGCCAGCAGCACCGGGTGGGGGGGTGGCCTCAATGAGCAGTTCTTC | CASSTGWGGGLNEQFF
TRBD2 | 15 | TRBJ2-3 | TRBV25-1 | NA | TGTGCCAGCAGACATCCGGGACTAGCGACAGATACGCAGTATTTT | CASRHPGLATDTQYF
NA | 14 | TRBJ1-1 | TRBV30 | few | TGTGCCTGGAGTCCCCGGACACCGAACACTGAAGCTTTCTTT | CAWSPRTPNTEAFF
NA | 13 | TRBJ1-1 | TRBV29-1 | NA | TGCAGCGTCTCCGGGGAAATAAACACTGAAGCTTTCTTT | CSVSGEINTEAFF